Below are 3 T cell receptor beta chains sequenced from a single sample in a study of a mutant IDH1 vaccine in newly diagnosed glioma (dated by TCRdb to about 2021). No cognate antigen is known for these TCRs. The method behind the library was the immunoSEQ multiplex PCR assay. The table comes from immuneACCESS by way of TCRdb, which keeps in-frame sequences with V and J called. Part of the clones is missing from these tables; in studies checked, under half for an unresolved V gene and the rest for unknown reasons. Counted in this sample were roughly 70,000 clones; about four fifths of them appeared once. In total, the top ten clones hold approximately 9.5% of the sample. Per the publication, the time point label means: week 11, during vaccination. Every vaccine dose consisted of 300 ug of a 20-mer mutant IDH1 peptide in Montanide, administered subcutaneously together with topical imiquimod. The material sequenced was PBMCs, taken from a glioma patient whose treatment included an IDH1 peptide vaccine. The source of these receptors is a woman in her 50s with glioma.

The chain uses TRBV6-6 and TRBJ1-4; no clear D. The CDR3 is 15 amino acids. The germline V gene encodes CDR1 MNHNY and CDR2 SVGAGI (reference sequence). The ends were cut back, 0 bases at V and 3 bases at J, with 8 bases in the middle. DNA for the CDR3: TGTGCCAGCAGTTACTCAGGCGTACCTAATGAAAAACTGTTTTTT. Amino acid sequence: CASSYSGVPNEKLFF.

CDR3 sequence: CAWSAPRSEQYF. In nucleotides, the CDR3 is TGTGCCTGGAGTGCCCCCCGGTCGGAGCAGTACTTC. The J gene is TRBJ2-7, the V gene TRBV30; the D is unclear. Trimming left V 1 base short and J 7 bases short, with 11 bases between. CDR3 length equals 12 residues. From germline, CDR1 is GTSNPN and CDR2 SVGIG (reference sequence).

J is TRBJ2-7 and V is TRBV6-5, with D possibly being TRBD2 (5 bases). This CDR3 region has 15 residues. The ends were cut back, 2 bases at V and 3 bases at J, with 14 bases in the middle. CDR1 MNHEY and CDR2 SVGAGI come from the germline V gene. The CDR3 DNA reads TGTGCCAGCAGTTACGGTCTCTCCGGGGTCTACGAGCAGTACTTC. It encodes CASSYGLSGVYEQYF.